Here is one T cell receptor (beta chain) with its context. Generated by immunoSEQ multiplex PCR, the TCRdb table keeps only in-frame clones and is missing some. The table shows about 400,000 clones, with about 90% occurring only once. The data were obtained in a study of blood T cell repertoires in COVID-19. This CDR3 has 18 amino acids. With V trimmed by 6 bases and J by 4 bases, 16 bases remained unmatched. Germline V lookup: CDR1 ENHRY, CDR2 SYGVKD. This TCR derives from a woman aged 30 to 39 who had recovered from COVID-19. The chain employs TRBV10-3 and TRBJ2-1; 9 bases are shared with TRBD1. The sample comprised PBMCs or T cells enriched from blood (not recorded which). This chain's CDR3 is CAIRPGTGKGIRYNEQFF. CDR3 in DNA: TGTGCCATCAGGCCCGGGACAGGGAAAGGGATTAGGTACAATGAGCAGTTCTTC.